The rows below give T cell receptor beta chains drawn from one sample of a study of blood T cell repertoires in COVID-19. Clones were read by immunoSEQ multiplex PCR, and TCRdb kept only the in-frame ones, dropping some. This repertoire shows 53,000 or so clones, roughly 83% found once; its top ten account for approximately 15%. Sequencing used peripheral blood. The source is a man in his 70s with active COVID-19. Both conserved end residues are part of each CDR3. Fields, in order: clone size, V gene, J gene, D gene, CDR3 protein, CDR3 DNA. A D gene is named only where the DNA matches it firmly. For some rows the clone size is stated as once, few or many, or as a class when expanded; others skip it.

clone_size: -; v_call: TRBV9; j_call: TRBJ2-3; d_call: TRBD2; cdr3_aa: CASSTPTAGGENTQYF; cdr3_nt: TGTGCCAGCAGCACCCCAACGGCGGGAGGGGAAAATACGCAGTATTTT
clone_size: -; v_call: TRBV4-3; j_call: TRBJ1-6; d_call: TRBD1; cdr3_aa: CASSQDFRDSNSPLHF; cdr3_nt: TGCGCCAGCAGCCAAGATTTCCGGGACAGTAATTCACCCCTCCACTTT
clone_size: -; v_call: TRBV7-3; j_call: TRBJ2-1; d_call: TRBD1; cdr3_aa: CASSPVEGAEQFF; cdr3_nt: TGTGCCAGCAGCCCCGTTGAGGGGGCTGAGCAGTTCTTC
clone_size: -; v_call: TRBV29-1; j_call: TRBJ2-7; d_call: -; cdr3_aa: CSVEVRGEQYF; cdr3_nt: TGCAGCGTTGAAGTCCGGGGGGAGCAGTACTTC
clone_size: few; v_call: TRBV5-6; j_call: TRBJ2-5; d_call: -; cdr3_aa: CASSFDGGKETQYF; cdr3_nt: TGTGCCAGCAGCTTCGATGGGGGGAAAGAGACCCAGTACTTC
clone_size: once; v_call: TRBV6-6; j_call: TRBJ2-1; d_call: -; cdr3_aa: CASSSDTSSYNEQFF; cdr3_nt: TGTGCCAGCAGTTCAGACACGAGCTCCTACAATGAGCAGTTCTTC
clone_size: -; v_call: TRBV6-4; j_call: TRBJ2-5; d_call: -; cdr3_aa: CASSAASGLWETQYF; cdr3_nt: TGTGCCAGCAGTGCCGCTAGTGGGTTGTGGGAGACCCAGTACTTC
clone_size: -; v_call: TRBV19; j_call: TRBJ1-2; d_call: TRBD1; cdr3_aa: CASRRGQLKNYGYTF; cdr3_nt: TGTGCCAGTAGAAGGGGACAGTTAAAGAACTATGGCTACACCTTC
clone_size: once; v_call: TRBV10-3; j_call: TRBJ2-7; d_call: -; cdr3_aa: CAIMRSPYEQYF; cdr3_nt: TGTGCCATCATGCGGTCTCCCTACGAGCAGTACTTC
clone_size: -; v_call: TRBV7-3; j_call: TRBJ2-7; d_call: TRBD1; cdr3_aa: CASSLIRLGQGAYEQYF; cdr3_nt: TGTGCCAGCAGCTTAATTCGACTGGGGCAGGGGGCCTACGAGCAGTACTTC
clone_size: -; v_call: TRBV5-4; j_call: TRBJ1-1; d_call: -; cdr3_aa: CASSFGGANTEAFF; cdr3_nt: TGTGCCAGCAGCTTCGGGGGGGCGAACACTGAAGCTTTCTTT
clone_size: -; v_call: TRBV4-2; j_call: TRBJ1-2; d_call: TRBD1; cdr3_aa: CASSRRDRGNYGYTF; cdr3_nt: TGTGCCAGCAGCCGACGGGACAGGGGTAACTATGGCTACACCTTC
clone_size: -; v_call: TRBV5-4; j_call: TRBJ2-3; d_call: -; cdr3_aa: CASSLAGNTDTQYF; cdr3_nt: TGTGCCAGCAGCTTGGCGGGGAACACAGATACGCAGTATTTT
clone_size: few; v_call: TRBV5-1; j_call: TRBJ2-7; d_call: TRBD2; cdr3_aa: CASSSGTSSTHEQYF; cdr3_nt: TGCGCCAGCAGCTCCGGGACTAGCTCAACCCACGAGCAGTACTTC
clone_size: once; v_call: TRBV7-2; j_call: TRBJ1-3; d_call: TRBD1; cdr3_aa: CASSFNRGTGNTIYF; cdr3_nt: TGTGCCAGCAGCTTTAACAGGGGTACTGGAAACACCATATATTTT
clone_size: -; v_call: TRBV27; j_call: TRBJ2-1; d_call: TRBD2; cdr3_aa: CASRTSGSSSYNEQFF; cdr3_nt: TGTGCCAGCAGGACTAGCGGGTCTAGCTCCTACAATGAGCAGTTCTTC
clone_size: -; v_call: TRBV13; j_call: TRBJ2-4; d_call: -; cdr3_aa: CASSPTGGPKNIQYF; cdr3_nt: TGTGCCAGCAGCCCCACCGGGGGGCCCAAAAACATTCAGTACTTC
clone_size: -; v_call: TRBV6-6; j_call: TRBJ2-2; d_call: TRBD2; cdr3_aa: CASSKGAGVIGELFF; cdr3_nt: TGTGCCAGCAGTAAGGGTGCGGGAGTGATCGGGGAGCTGTTTTTT
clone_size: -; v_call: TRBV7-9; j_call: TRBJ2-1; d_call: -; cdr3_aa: CASSLVRESGIEQFF; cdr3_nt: TGTGCCAGCAGCTTAGTGAGGGAGAGTGGTATTGAGCAGTTCTTC
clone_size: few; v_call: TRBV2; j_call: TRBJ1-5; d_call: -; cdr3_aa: CASLLDLNQPQHF; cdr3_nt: TGTGCCAGCCTCCTGGACTTGAATCAGCCCCAGCATTTT
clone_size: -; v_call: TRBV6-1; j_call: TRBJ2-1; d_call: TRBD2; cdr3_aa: CASSAGLAGGPLNNEQFF; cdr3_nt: TGTGCCAGCAGTGCCGGACTAGCGGGAGGGCCTCTTAACAATGAGCAGTTCTTC
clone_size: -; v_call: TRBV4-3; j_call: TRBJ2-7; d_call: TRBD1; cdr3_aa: CASSPGQGRYEQYF; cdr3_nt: TGCGCCAGCAGCCCGGGACAGGGGAGATACGAGCAGTACTTC
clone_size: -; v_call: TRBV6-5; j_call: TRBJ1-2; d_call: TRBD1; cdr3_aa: CASKDRGAGNYGYTF; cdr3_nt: TGTGCCAGCAAGGACAGGGGCGCAGGAAACTATGGCTACACCTTC
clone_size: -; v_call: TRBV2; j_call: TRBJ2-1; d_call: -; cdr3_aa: CASSERGSSYNEQFF; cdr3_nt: TGTGCCAGCAGTGAACGGGGGAGCTCCTACAATGAGCAGTTCTTC
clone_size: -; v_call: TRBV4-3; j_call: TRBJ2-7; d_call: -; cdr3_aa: CASSQGPGTSYEQYF; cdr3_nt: TGCGCCAGCAGCCAAGGGCCAGGAACTTCCTACGAGCAGTACTTC
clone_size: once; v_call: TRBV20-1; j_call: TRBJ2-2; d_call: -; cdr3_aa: CSASSGPDTGELFF; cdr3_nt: TGCAGTGCTAGTAGCGGACCCGACACCGGGGAGCTGTTTTTT
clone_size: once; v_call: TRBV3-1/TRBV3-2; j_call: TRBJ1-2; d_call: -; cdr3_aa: CASSQEGRYGYTF; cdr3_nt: TGTGCCAGCAGCCAGGAAGGGAGGTATGGCTACACCTTC
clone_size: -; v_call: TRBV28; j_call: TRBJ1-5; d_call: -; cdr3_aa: CASKEGINSNQPQHF; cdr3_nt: TGTGCCAGCAAGGAGGGGATAAATAGCAATCAGCCCCAGCATTTT
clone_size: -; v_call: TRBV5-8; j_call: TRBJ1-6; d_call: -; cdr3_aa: CASSPGSGSPLHF; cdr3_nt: TGTGCCAGCAGCCCAGGGTCGGGTTCACCCCTCCACTTT
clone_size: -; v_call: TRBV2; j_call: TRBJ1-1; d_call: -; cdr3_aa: CASSATETNTEAFF; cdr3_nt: TGTGCCAGCAGTGCCACAGAGACGAACACTGAAGCTTTCTTT
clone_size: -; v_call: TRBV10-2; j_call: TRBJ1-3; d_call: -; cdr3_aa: CASSLGFGGIAGNTIYF; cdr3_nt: TGCGCCAGCAGTCTTGGATTCGGGGGGATCGCTGGAAACACCATATATTTT
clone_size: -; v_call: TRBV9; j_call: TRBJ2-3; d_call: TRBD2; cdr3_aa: CASSGTGLASSTDTQYF; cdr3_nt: TGTGCCAGCAGCGGCACGGGACTAGCCAGCAGCACAGATACGCAGTATTTT
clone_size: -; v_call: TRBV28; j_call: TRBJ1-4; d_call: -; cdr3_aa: CASSLLAAGENEKLFF; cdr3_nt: TGTGCCAGCAGTCTTCTTGCGGCCGGAGAAAATGAAAAACTGTTTTTT
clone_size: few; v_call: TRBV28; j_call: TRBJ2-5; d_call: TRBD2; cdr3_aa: CASATGLAGPQETQYF; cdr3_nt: TGTGCCAGCGCCACGGGACTAGCGGGCCCACAAGAGACCCAGTACTTC
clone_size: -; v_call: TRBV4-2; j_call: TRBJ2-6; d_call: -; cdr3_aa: CASSHGLRGSPGANVLTF; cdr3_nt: TGTGCCAGCAGCCATGGGTTGCGGGGATCGCCTGGGGCCAACGTCCTGACTTTC
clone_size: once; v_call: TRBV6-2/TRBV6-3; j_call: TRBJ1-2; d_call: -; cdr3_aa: CASSYDGGRYGYTF; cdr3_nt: TGTGCCAGCAGTTACGACGGCGGCCGTTATGGCTACACCTTC
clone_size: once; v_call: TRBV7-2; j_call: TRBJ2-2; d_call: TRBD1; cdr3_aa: CASSLSMDRVVTGELFF; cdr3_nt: TGTGCCAGCAGCTTATCCATGGACAGGGTGGTCACCGGGGAGCTGTTTTTT
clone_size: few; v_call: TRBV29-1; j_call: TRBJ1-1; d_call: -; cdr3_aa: CSVRQGTEAFF; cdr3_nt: TGCAGCGTTCGGCAGGGCACTGAAGCTTTCTTT
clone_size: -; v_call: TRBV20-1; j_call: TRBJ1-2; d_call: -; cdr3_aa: CSASPQTNYGYTF; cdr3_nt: TGCAGTGCTAGTCCACAGACTAACTATGGCTACACCTTC
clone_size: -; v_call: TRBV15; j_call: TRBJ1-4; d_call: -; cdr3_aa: CAIWPRVEKLFF; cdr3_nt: TGTGCCATCTGGCCCAGGGTTGAAAAACTGTTTTTT
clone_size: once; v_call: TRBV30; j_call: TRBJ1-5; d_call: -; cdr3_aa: CAWSVEGGTTGQPQHF; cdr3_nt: TGTGCCTGGAGTGTAGAAGGGGGAACTACAGGTCAGCCCCAGCATTTT
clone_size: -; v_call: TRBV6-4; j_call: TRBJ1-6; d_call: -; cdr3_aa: CASSPNPGLSPLHF; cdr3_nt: TGTGCCAGCAGTCCTAATCCGGGACTTTCACCCCTCCACTTT
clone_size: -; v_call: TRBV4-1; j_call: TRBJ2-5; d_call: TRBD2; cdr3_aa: CASSQGTSGPQETQYF; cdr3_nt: TGCGCCAGCAGCCAAGGGACTAGCGGGCCTCAGGAGACCCAGTACTTC
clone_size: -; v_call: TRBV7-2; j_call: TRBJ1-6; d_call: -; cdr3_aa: CASSLAGASNSPLHF; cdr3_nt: TGTGCCAGCAGCTTAGCGGGGGCGTCAAATTCACCCCTCCACTTT
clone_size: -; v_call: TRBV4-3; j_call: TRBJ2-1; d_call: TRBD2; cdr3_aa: CASSPGLAAAYNEQFF; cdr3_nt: TGCGCCAGCAGCCCGGGACTAGCGGCTGCCTACAATGAGCAGTTCTTC
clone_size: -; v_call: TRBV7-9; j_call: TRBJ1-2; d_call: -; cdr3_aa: CASSRMTVDYGYTF; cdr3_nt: TGTGCCAGCAGCCGAATGACAGTAGACTATGGCTACACCTTC
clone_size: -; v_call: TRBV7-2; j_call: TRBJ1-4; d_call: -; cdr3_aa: CASSGRTGGGEKLFF; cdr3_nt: TGTGCCAGCAGCGGGAGGACGGGGGGAGGTGAAAAACTGTTTTTT
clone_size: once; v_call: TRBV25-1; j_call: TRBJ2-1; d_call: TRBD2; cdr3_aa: CASSRGGSSYNEQFF; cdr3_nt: TGTGCCAGCAGCCGGGGAGGGAGCTCCTACAATGAGCAGTTCTTC
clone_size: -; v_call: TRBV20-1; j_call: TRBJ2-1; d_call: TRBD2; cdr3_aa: CSAGGLAGVFF; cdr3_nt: TGCAGTGCCGGCGGACTAGCGGGAGTTTTCTTC
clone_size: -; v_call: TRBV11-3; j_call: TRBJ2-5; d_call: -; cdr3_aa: CASSSRAEGQETQYF; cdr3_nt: TGTGCCAGCAGCTCGAGGGCGGAGGGGCAAGAGACCCAGTACTTC
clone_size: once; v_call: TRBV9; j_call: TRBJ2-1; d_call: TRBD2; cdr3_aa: CASSSTSGSSYNEQFF; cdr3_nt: TGTGCCAGCAGTTCGACTAGCGGGAGTTCGTACAATGAGCAGTTCTTC